Shown below are 25 T cell receptor beta chains from a single sample sequenced in a study of blood T cell repertoires in COVID-19. Generated by immunoSEQ multiplex PCR, the TCRdb table keeps only in-frame clones and is missing some. The sample consists of about 130,000 clones, around 83% of them appearing once. Sequencing was done on a sample of PBMCs or T cells enriched from blood (not recorded which). These receptors were collected from a man between 45 and 60 years old who had recovered from COVID-19.

On this clone: The CDR3 does not end in the conserved phenylalanine or tryptophan, so this is likely a read error. Because the CDR3's place on the DNA is in doubt, the DNA is left out and the CDR3 is given as listed by TCRdb. The chain uses TRBV21-1 and TRBJ1-2. TRBV21-1 counts as a pseudogene. The CDR3 length is 11 residues, termini included. CDR3: CASSKARTLCI.

This clone was counted once. J is TRBJ2-3 and V is TRBV4-3, with 7 bases that match TRBD2. Looked up from germline, CDR1 is LGHNA and CDR2 is YSLEER. Trimming took 1 base from V and 1 from J; bases not matched to a gene: 5. The CDR3 is 16 residues long. The DNA of the CDR3 is TGCGCCAGCAGCCAAGTTCGGCTAGCGGGCACAGATACGCAGTATTTT. As protein: CASSQVRLAGTDTQYF.

The chain recombines TRBV4-3 with TRBJ2-7; perhaps TRBD1 as D (5 bases). V was trimmed by 5 bases and J by 3 bases, leaving 17 bases between them. Germline CDR1 is LGHNA and CDR2 is YSLEER. The CDR3 sequence is 15 residues long. The CDR3 loop is CASSADSSGHYEQYF. The CDR3 nucleotides read TGCGCCAGCAGCGCCGACTCATCTGGACACTACGAGCAGTACTTC.

CDR3 bases: TGTGCCAGCAGCGCGGGGCTTTATGGCTACACCTTC. This encodes CASSAGLYGYTF. The gene calls are TRBV3-1 (or the pseudogene TRBV3-2) and TRBJ1-2, with a possible D match to TRBD1 (5 bases). CDR1 is LGHDT and CDR2 is YNNKEL in the germline V gene (reference sequence). The CDR3 consists of 12 residues. V dropped 5 bases and J dropped 5 bases, with 9 bases sitting between them.

The chain is built from TRBV5-1 and TRBJ2-4, with D possibly being TRBD1 (5 bases). The CDR3 spans 15 residues. Trimming took off 3 bases at V and 3 bases at J, with 13 bases between the two ends. Germline CDR1 is SGHRS and CDR2 is YFSETQ. CDR3: CASSSLDSYKNIQYF. DNA for the CDR3: TGCGCCAGCAGCTCACTCGACAGTTACAAAAACATTCAGTACTTC.

DNA for the CDR3: TGTGCCAGCAGCTTAGGACACCCCACCGGGGAGCTGTTTTTT. Protein: CASSLGHPTGELFF. The genes are TRBV7-2 and TRBJ2-2; no clear D gene. V was cut by 1 base and J by 4 bases, with 7 bases left in between. CDR1 is SGHTA, CDR2 FQGNSA, per germline. This CDR3 is 14 amino acids long. Together with reference TRBV7-2 and TRBJ2-2, the CDR3 gives the full variable domain: GAGVSQSPSNKVTEKGKDVELRCDPISGHTALYWYRQSLGQGLEFLIYFQGNSAPDKSGLPSDRFSAERTGGSVSTLTIQRTQQEDSAVYLCASSLGHPTGELFFGEGSRLTVL.

V and J are TRBV28 and TRBJ2-3, with D possibly matching TRBD2 (6 bases). The CDR3 length is 15 residues. CDR1 and CDR2 (germline): MDHEN, SYDVKM. Trimming cost V 7 bases and J 4 bases, with 18 bases left between them. CDR3 amino acids: CASKGGGGLADTQYF. The CDR3 bases are TGTGCCAGCAAGGGAGGTGGGGGGTTGGCAGATACGCAGTATTTT.

The CDR3 sequence: CASSSALTSGNTIYF. The CDR3 coding sequence is TGTGCCAGCTCATCTGCCCTAACCTCTGGAAACACCATATATTTT. The V call is TRBV18, the J call TRBJ1-3; D call uncertain. The CDR3 extends over 15 amino acids. Germline CDR1 KGHSH, CDR2 LQKENI. Trimming cost V 5 bases and J 0 bases, with 11 bases left between them.

The chain combines TRBV5-6 with TRBJ2-5; possible D gene TRBD1, 5 bases. The CDR3 is made up of 14 amino acids. Looked up from germline, CDR1 is SGHDT and CDR2 is YYEEEE. The V gene lost 0 bases and the J gene lost 3 bases, with 9 bases spanning the gap. The CDR3 loop is CASSLDRREETQYF. CDR3 DNA sequence: TGTGCCAGCAGCTTGGACAGGAGAGAAGAGACCCAGTACTTC.

CDR3 coding DNA: TGTGCCAGCAGTATAACAGGGGGCCCCACCTACAATGAGCAGTTCTTC. Translated, it gives CASSITGGPTYNEQFF. The chain is built from TRBV27 and TRBJ2-1; 9 bases are a match to TRBD1. The germline V gene has CDR1 MNHEY and CDR2 SMNVEV (reference sequence). Trimming at V came to 5 bases and at J to 2 bases, leaving 7 bases not matched to a gene. This CDR3 comprises 16 residues.

As DNA, the CDR3 is TGTGCCAGCAGAGTTTCTAAGCGGGGGCCGTACTACGAGCAGTACTTC. Its translation is CASRVSKRGPYYEQYF. V usage is TRBV9 and J usage is TRBJ2-7; 8 nucleotides align to TRBD2. Looked up from germline, CDR1 is SGDLS and CDR2 is YYNGEE. The CDR3 is 16 amino acids. V shed 5 bases and J 3 bases; nucleotides not matched to a gene: 13.

The J gene is TRBJ2-6, the V gene TRBV4-3, with no clear D. The CDR3 extends over 16 amino acids. With 0 bases removed from V and 2 bases from J, the gap between germline ends came to 8 bases. Per the germline V gene, CDR1 is LGHNA and CDR2 is YSLEER. The CDR3 region is CASSQDAVAGANVLTF. Here the CDR3 DNA reads TGCGCCAGCAGCCAAGATGCGGTGGCTGGGGCCAACGTCCTGACTTTC.

The chain recombines TRBV7-8 with TRBJ2-2; 9 bases match TRBD1. The CDR3 contains 17 residues. In germline, CDR1 is SGHVS, CDR2 FQNEAQ. V shed 5 bases, J shed 7 bases, and the junction held 14 bases outside the gene matches. The CDR3 region has the DNA TGTGCCAGCAGCCCCCCCACGGGACAGGGACGGGTCGGGGAGCTGTTTTTT. It codes for CASSPPTGQGRVGELFF.

V is TRBV2 and J is TRBJ1-4; TRBD1 matches 7 bases. The junction had 3 bases not matched to a gene; V was cut back by 6 bases and J by 2 bases. CDR1 SNHLY and CDR2 FYNNEI come from the germline V gene. CDR3 size: 14 residues. The CDR3 region is CASSVQGTNEKLFF. The CDR3 bases are TGTGCCAGCAGCGTACAGGGGACTAATGAAAAACTGTTTTTT.

The V gene is TRBV11-3, the J gene TRBJ1-2, with a possible D match to TRBD1 (6 bases). The CDR3 is 13 residues long. Trimming removed 3 bases at V and 12 bases at J, with 17 bases between. From germline, CDR1 is SGHNT and CDR2 YENEEA. CDR3 nucleotides: TGTGCCAGCAGCTTTCTACAGGGTGACGGCCACACCTTC. This sequence encodes CASSFLQGDGHTF.

The V and J genes are TRBV28 and TRBJ2-4, with TRBD1 as a possible D gene (6 bases). Germline CDR1 is MDHEN and CDR2 is SYDVKM. With 2 bases removed from V and 5 bases from J, the gap between germline ends came to 13 bases. This CDR3 spans 15 amino acids. The CDR3 DNA sequence: TGTGCCAGCAGTTTAGGTTTGGGGGCGGAAAACATTCAGTACTTC. It yields the protein CASSLGLGAENIQYF.

The genes are TRBV5-6 and TRBJ2-3; TRBD1 matches 7 bases. Germline CDR1 reads SGHDT; CDR2 reads YYEEEE. The ends lost 0 bases at V and 0 bases at J; junction bases unmatched: 4. CDR3 length: 16 amino acids. CDR3 protein: CASSLAHRGSTDTQYF. CDR3 DNA: TGTGCCAGCAGCTTGGCCCACAGGGGTAGCACAGATACGCAGTATTTT.

This clone was found a few times. The gene calls are TRBV5-1 and TRBJ1-2; a weak D match, TRBD1 (6 bases). Germline values: CDR1 SGHRS, CDR2 YFSETQ. V lost 4 bases to trimming and J lost 2 bases, with 18 bases between them. The CDR3 has 16 amino acids. CDR3 sequence reads: CASSARVGAGNYGYTF. The CDR3 bases are TGCGCCAGCAGCGCTCGGGTGGGGGCAGGGAACTATGGCTACACCTTC.

The V call is TRBV4-3, the J call TRBJ1-5; D call uncertain. V gave up 0 bases and J gave up 4 bases, with 13 bases separating them. The germline V gene encodes CDR1 LGHNA and CDR2 YSLEER. CDR3 size: 16 residues. CDR3 in DNA: TGCGCCAGCAGCCAAGAATCGGCTGGGAGGAATCAGCCCCAGCATTTT. This codes for CASSQESAGRNQPQHF.

V usage is TRBV30 and J usage is TRBJ2-2; TRBD1 agrees at 7 bases. This CDR3 spans 14 amino acids. V shed 5 bases and J 3 bases; nucleotides not matched to a gene: 6. The germline CDR1 and CDR2 sequences are GTSNPN and SVGIG (reference sequence). CDR3: CAWAQGDYTGELFF. The CDR3 nucleotides are TGTGCCTGGGCCCAGGGGGATTACACCGGGGAGCTGTTTTTT. The whole variable domain, filled in from reference TRBV30 and TRBJ2-2, reads SQTIHQWPATLVQPVGSPLSLECTVEGTSNPNLYWYRQAAGRGLQLLFYSVGIGQISSEVPQNLSASRPQDRQFILSSKKLLLSDSGFYLCAWAQGDYTGELFFGEGSRLTVL.

The rearrangement joins TRBV28 to TRBJ2-5; 9 bases are a match to TRBD1. The J segment lost 4 bases and the V segment lost 7 bases, leaving 10 bases of the junction unmatched. Germline V gene sequence: CDR1 MDHEN, CDR2 SYDVKM. The CDR3 extends over 15 amino acids. CDR3 in DNA: TGTGCCAGCACCTCCCGGACAGGGGCGCGAGAGACCCAGTACTTC. Protein sequence: CASTSRTGARETQYF.

For the CDR3, the DNA is TGTGCCAGCAGTTATTACATGGCCGGGGCCAACGTCCTGACTTTC. Protein sequence: CASSYYMAGANVLTF. The V and J genes are TRBV6-2 or TRBV6-3 and TRBJ2-6, with D hard to call. The ends were cut back, 3 bases at V and 4 bases at J, with 10 bases in the middle. Germline lookup yields CDR1 MNHEY and CDR2 SVGEGT. The CDR3 covers 15 residues.

The rearrangement links TRBV5-4 to TRBJ2-7, with TRBD2 as a possible D gene (6 bases). The CDR3 runs 14 residues. V lost 5 bases and J lost 0, with 12 bases in between. Looked up from germline, CDR1 is SGHNT and CDR2 is YYREEE (reference sequence). CDR3 in amino acids: CASRPGTASYEQYF. The CDR3 DNA is TGTGCCAGCAGACCCGGGACTGCCTCCTACGAGCAGTACTTC.

The DNA for the CDR3 is TGTGCCAGTATTCCAGGCTCGGCTGGAAACACCATATATTTT. Its translation is CASIPGSAGNTIYF. The chain uses TRBV19 and TRBJ1-3; D is uncertain. CDR1 LNHDA and CDR2 SQIVND come from the germline V gene (reference sequence). Trimming stripped 7 bases from V and 2 bases from J, with 12 bases between. The CDR3 extends over 14 amino acids.

The V gene is TRBV6-5, the J gene TRBJ2-3; D possibly corresponds to TRBD1 (6 bases). The V and J ends lost 5 bases and 2 bases respectively, with 11 bases between them. This CDR3 has 14 amino acids. Germline lookup yields CDR1 MNHEY and CDR2 SVGAGI. The CDR3 is CASSSRDTTDTQYF. CDR3 DNA: TGTGCCAGCAGTAGTCGGGACACCACAGATACGCAGTATTTT.